Below, one T cell receptor (beta chain) is given with its context. This clone was seen just once. Its antigen is currently not known. Base qualities were left out, and no much larger clone turns up one base away. The CDR3 runs 11 amino acids, cysteine and phenylalanine included. Only CDR3 DNA is held: 33 bases, read in frame from base 1. The junction shows trimming of 7 bases on V and 3 bases on J, plus 7 bases between the germline ends. The germline V gene sets CDR1 to MDHEN and CDR2 to SYDVKM. In the prospective study, participants were roughly 18 to 100 years old, resided in approximately 25 geographic areas of the United States, and were enrolled through a virtual design. In the prospective study, cohorts were assigned on the basis of participant-reported clinical history obtained from a screening survey and a study questionnaire. Exposed participants were defined as having been in contact with someone with a PCR-confirmed or clinician-diagnosed COVID-19 case within 2 weeks of study entry. In the prospective study, mobile phlebotomists collected whole blood, serum and a nasopharyngeal or oropharyngeal swab from each participant. Over a roughly 2-month period, participants in the prospective study had the option of providing additional blood draws and questionnaires. Blood samples from the prospective study were shipped frozen or at room temperature prior to DNA extraction.

The data belong to a study of blood T cell repertoires in COVID-19 (dated by TCRdb to the early 2020s). Turning to the overall study: The collaborator samples originated in the United States, Italy and Spain and spanned the acute and convalescent phases of COVID-19. The material from the prospective study consisted of cDNA or gDNA derived from T cells, B-cell-depleted T cells, or PBMCs. The dataset comprised deeply sampled blood TCRbeta repertoires from subjects exposed to, actively infected with, or recovered from COVID-19. The repertoires were released in a freely available public database meant as a resource for research on the immune response to SARS-CoV-2. Samples came from the ongoing ImmuneRACE study (first 160 participants) plus 1,254 subjects from 6 global collaborators. The sample metadata nearly always contained a de-identified subject ID, COVID-19 status, age in years and sex. Where available, HLA class I and class II types were taken from metadata supplied by the sample provider and were not determined by assay-based typing. Beyond this particular receptor, the publication reports: The amount of clinical and demographic metadata varied by source and participant and was provided uncurated.

TCRbeta CDR3 regions were amplified from genomic DNA by means of the immunoSEQ Assay, a bias-controlled multiplex PCR. On the study's bioinformatics: The number of nucleated cells in each sample was estimated by amplification of reference gene primers within the assay. To quantify the absolute abundance of each unique TCRbeta CDR3 rearrangement, sequence reads were collapsed and filtered. For each sample, productive Simpson clonality was calculated as the square root of Simpson's diversity index over productive rearrangements. Held by TCRdb, this immuneACCESS table contains in-frame sequences only and omits some clones. Under half of the omission traces to an unresolved V gene where checked; the cause of the rest is unknown. D and trimming come from the DNA, and the V and J calls and clone size come from that table. The sample table records about 180,000 clones; 80% of these occur just once. 13% to 15% of the sample lies in the top ten.

The sequenced sample was PBMCs or T cells enriched from blood (not recorded which). The origin of this receptor is a man between 60 and 75 years old who had been exposed to COVID-19. This chain is built from TRBV28 and TRBJ2-7, with the D gene not confidently named. CDR3 reads: CASTSLYEQYF. The bases are TGTGCCAGCACGAGTCTCTACGAGCAGTACTTC.